These 21 T cell receptor beta chains came from one sample sequenced in a study of cytomegalovirus exposure and HLA in healthy donors. PCR was performed using 60 Vbeta and 13 Jbeta primers. Using immunoSEQ multiplex PCR, the repertoire was profiled, and TCRdb retains in-frame clones only, with some absent. The sample comprises about 190,000 clones, around 86% of which are singletons, and approximately 6.3% rests with the top ten. The sample comprised PBMCs. The source is a man in his forties in good health and CMV-seropositive.

Here the CDR3 DNA reads TGTGCCAGCAGTGACCACCGGGGACTAGCGGGGAACAATGAGCAGTTCTTC. Protein: CASSDHRGLAGNNEQFF. This sequence joins TRBV25-1 and TRBJ2-1, with TRBD2 matching 13 bases. The ends lost 3 bases at V and 5 bases at J; junction bases unmatched: 7. Per germline, CDR1 MGHDK and CDR2 SYGVNS. The CDR3 has 17 amino acids.

The rearrangement links TRBV19 to TRBJ1-3; no clear D gene. This CDR3 is built from 14 residues. Per the germline V gene, CDR1 is LNHDA and CDR2 is SQIVND (reference sequence). Trimming shortened V by 5 bases and J by 0 bases, and 8 bases separated the two germline ends. CDR3 loop: CASSSLGSGNTIYF. The CDR3 nucleotides are TGTGCCAGTAGTTCTCTCGGCTCTGGAAACACCATATATTTT.

This sequence joins TRBV11-1 and TRBJ2-5; 9 bases are a match to TRBD1. Germline CDR1 SGHAT, CDR2 FQDESV (reference sequence). This CDR3 spans 14 amino acids. Trimming at V came to 7 bases and at J to 4 bases, leaving 7 bases not matched to a gene. The CDR3 coding sequence is TGTGCCAGCACTAAGGGACAGGGAGGAGAGACCCAGTACTTC. This encodes CASTKGQGGETQYF.

The chain couples TRBV2 to TRBJ2-2; 8 nucleotides match TRBD2. CDR1 is SNHLY, CDR2 FYNNEI, per germline. The CDR3 is 13 residues long. The trim removed 8 bases at V and 3 bases at J, leaving 2 bases unmatched. The CDR3 here is CASRGGHTGELFF. The CDR3 region has the DNA TGTGCCAGCCGGGGGGGCCACACCGGGGAGCTGTTTTTT. Filled out from reference TRBV2 and TRBJ2-2, the complete variable domain reads EPEVTQTPSHQVTQMGQEVILRCVPISNHLYFYWYRQILGQKVEFLVSFYNNEISEKSEIFDDQFSVERPDGSNFTLKIRSTKLEDSAMYFCASRGGHTGELFFGEGSRLTVL.

The chain couples TRBV7-8 to TRBJ1-2; tentative D call: TRBD1 (5 bases). Trimming took 1 base from V and 4 from J, leaving 10 bases between them. The germline CDR1 and CDR2 sequences are SGHVS and FQNEAQ. The CDR3 runs to 14 residues. The CDR3, as DNA: TGTGCCAGCAGCTTAGGCGGGACTTTCTATGGCTACACCTTC. This sequence encodes CASSLGGTFYGYTF.

V and J are TRBV28 and TRBJ2-5; no definite D call. The V and J ends lost 1 base and 0 bases respectively, with 15 bases between them. The CDR3 has 17 amino acids. Germline V gene lookup returns CDR1 MDHEN and CDR2 SYDVKM. The CDR3 DNA reads TGTGCCAGCAGTTTATCATTTTCGGCAGCGTACCAAGAGACCCAGTACTTC. Protein product: CASSLSFSAAYQETQYF.

This clone was picked up one time. The V and J genes are TRBV7-8 and TRBJ2-5; TRBD1 agrees at 8 bases. V dropped 1 base and J dropped 5; count of bases not matched to a gene: 6. Per the germline V gene, CDR1 is SGHVS and CDR2 is FQNEAQ. This CDR3 spans 15 amino acids. The CDR3 loop reads CASSLEQGAAETQYF. DNA for the CDR3: TGTGCCAGCAGCTTAGAGCAGGGGGCGGCGGAGACCCAGTACTTC.

Details on this clone: At one end, the junction sequence differs from germline, possibly due to a read error. Other DNA sequences from this sample encode an identical CDR3 as well. The rearrangement joins TRBV6-5 to TRBJ1-1, with D possibly matching TRBD1 (5 bases). This CDR3 contains 15 residues. Germline lookup yields CDR1 MNHEY and CDR2 SVGAGI. CDR3 amino acids: CASSYSGGGSTEAFF. The DNA for the CDR3 is TGCGCCAGCAGTTACTCGGGGGGGGGATCCACTGAAGCTTTCTTT.

This chain joins TRBV28 and TRBJ2-1; D is unclear. Germline V gives CDR1 MDHEN, CDR2 SYDVKM. The V gene lost 5 bases and the J gene lost 6 bases, with 14 bases spanning the gap. This CDR3 contains 14 residues. CDR3 in DNA: TGTGCCAGCAGTGTCCTAGACTCGGTCAATGAGCAGTTCTTC. This gives the protein CASSVLDSVNEQFF.

On this clone: The same CDR3 can be traced to other DNA sequences in this sample. The chain carries TRBV14 and TRBJ2-4; unclear D gene. Trimming took off 0 bases at V and 8 bases at J, with 11 bases between the two ends. The germline V gene encodes CDR1 SGHDN and CDR2 FVKESK. The CDR3 spans 14 residues. The CDR3 DNA reads TGTGCCAGCAGCCAAGAGTTGTCAGTGGACATTCAGTACTTC. This translates into CASSQELSVDIQYF.

This sequence joins TRBV7-9 and TRBJ2-7; TRBD1 matches at 7 bases. The CDR3 extends over 14 amino acids. The trim removed 5 bases at V and 2 bases at J, leaving 6 bases unmatched. Germline CDR1 is SEHNR and CDR2 is FQNEAQ (reference sequence). In DNA, the CDR3 is TGTGCCAGCAGCGTGACAGGGACGGCCTACGAGCAGTACTTC. It specifies CASSVTGTAYEQYF.

The chain links TRBV27 to TRBJ2-5; D is perhaps TRBD1 (5 bases). Germline V lookup: CDR1 MNHEY, CDR2 SMNVEV (reference sequence). Trimming pared 6 bases from V and 7 bases from J, leaving 9 bases between. CDR3 length: 11 residues. The CDR3 here is CASSLRGTQYF. CDR3 bases: TGTGCCAGCAGCCTTAGGGGGACCCAGTACTTC.

The V and J genes are TRBV7-6 and TRBJ2-5; D gene unclear. The V end was cut by 1 base, the J end by 5 bases, with 11 bases between. The CDR3 totals 14 residues. The germline V gene encodes CDR1 SGHVS and CDR2 FNYEAQ. The CDR3 DNA sequence: TGTGCCAGCAGCTTAGTTATGTTCAGGGAGACCCAGTACTTC. Translated: CASSLVMFRETQYF.

The CDR3 spells CASSQIIPRQGRSYEQYF. DNA for the CDR3: TGCGCCAGCAGCCAAATTATCCCAAGACAGGGTCGCTCCTACGAGCAGTACTTC. The J gene is TRBJ2-7, the V gene TRBV4-1; 7 nucleotides agree with TRBD1. The CDR3 contains 18 residues. J was trimmed by 0 bases and V by 2 bases; bases with no gene match: 13. Germline V CDR1 and CDR2: MGHRA, YSYEKL.

The chain couples TRBV5-4 to TRBJ2-5; 11 positions agree with TRBD2. The V gene end was trimmed by 5 bases and the J gene end by 5 bases; junction bases not matched to a gene: 11. The CDR3 is 16 residues long. In germline, CDR1 is SGHNT, CDR2 YYREEE (reference sequence). The CDR3 coding sequence is TGTGCCAGCAGACCTGGGATAGCGGGGGGGCAGGAGACCCAGTACTTC. Translating it yields CASRPGIAGGQETQYF.

This chain links TRBV5-4 with TRBJ2-5, with no clear D. Germline lookup yields CDR1 SGHNT and CDR2 YYREEE (reference sequence). The V end was cut by 2 bases, the J end by 2 bases, with 10 bases between. This CDR3 is built from 14 residues. The chain's CDR3 is CASSFGAAQETQYF. The DNA of the CDR3 is TGTGCCAGCAGCTTTGGTGCGGCTCAAGAGACCCAGTACTTC.

The chain combines TRBV2 with TRBJ2-5, with D unclear. V was trimmed by 1 base and J by 3 bases, leaving 6 bases between them. The CDR3 length is 13 residues. Germline V lookup: CDR1 SNHLY, CDR2 FYNNEI. For the CDR3, the DNA is TGTGCCAGCAGTGAAGTTCAGGAAGAGACCCAGTACTTC. It yields the protein CASSEVQEETQYF.

This chain joins TRBV5-1 and TRBJ2-1, with a tentative D call TRBD2 (7 bases). Germline V gene data show CDR1 as SGHRS and CDR2 as YFSETQ. CDR3 length equals 16 residues. The ends were cut back, 4 bases at V and 7 bases at J, with 21 bases in the middle. CDR3 bases: TGCGCCAGCAGCCCATTGAGGGGGGGGGCCGGGAATGAGCAGTTCTTC. Translation gives CASSPLRGGAGNEQFF.

The chain combines TRBV19 with TRBJ2-3; D is uncertain. The CDR3 contains 14 residues. Deletions cut 3 bases from V and 0 bases from J, with 7 bases between. Germline V gene data show CDR1 as LNHDA and CDR2 as SQIVND (reference sequence). CDR3 nucleotide sequence: TGTGCCAGTAGTATCCTTTTTAGCACAGATACGCAGTATTTT. It translates to CASSILFSTDTQYF.

This chain connects TRBV10-2 to TRBJ2-7, with D hard to call. Germline CDR1 and CDR2: WSHSY and SAAADI. The ends were cut back, 6 bases at V and 0 bases at J, with 3 bases in the middle. This CDR3 has 11 amino acids. CDR3 sequence: CASSNSYEQYF. CDR3 nucleotide sequence: TGCGCCAGCAGCAACTCCTACGAGCAGTACTTC.

The J gene is TRBJ1-4, the V gene TRBV15; TRBD1 matches at 7 bases. The CDR3 runs 17 residues. V was clipped by 1 base and J by 7 bases; unmatched bases: 12. Germline-derived CDR1 and CDR2 are LNHNV and YYDKDF (reference sequence). This CDR3 reads CATSRAQGMTWGEKLFF. The CDR3 DNA sequence: TGTGCCACCAGCAGAGCACAGGGGATGACTTGGGGTGAAAAACTGTTTTTT.